This record looks at one T cell receptor (beta chain) sequence and its context. The antigen remains undetermined. The data originate from a study of T cell repertoires in cytomegalovirus infection. TCRdb reanalysed the reads using MiXCR and keeps one entry per CDR3 protein. The table lists fewer than 650,000 distinct CDR3 sequences, 40% of them singletons. The input for sequencing was cultured PBMCs, taken from culture after CMV antigen stimulation. The receptor comes from a human donor in good health (CMV status not recorded). Some clones in this sample may be carry-over from other donors' samples.

The CDR3 spells CASSSPGQNQPQHF. DNA of the CDR3: TGTGCCAGCAGTAGTCCGGGACAGAATCAGCCCCAGCATTTT. The J gene is TRBJ1-5, the V gene TRBV12-3 or TRBV12-4; the match to TRBD1 covers 7 bases. CDR3 size: 14 residues. V shed 5 bases and J 4 bases; nucleotides not matched to a gene: 5.